This T cell receptor (beta chain) was captured by sequencing in a study of control samples from healthy donors and cancer patients. Germline-derived CDR1 and CDR2 are SGHNT and YYREEE (reference sequence). V was pared by 3 bases and J by 8 bases, with 18 bases between. This CDR3 is built from 15 residues. TCRdb's copy holds only in-frame clones and misses some; the assay was immunoSEQ multiplex PCR. The profile shows roughly 58,000 clones, about 89% of them singletons. Sequenced material: PBMCs. The chain recombines TRBV5-4 with TRBJ2-1, with D hard to call. The clonotype originates from a woman aged 55-70 years with lung cancer. CDR3 sequence: CASSSRHGLGYEQFF. DNA for the CDR3: TGTGCCAGCAGCTCCCGACACGGTTTAGGCTATGAGCAGTTCTTC.